The rows below give T cell receptor beta chains drawn from one sample of a study of persistence of HIV-infected CD4 T cells. What these receptors recognize is not known. This table comes from immunoSEQ multiplex PCR, and its TCRdb copy is limited to in-frame clones, with some not included. This sample carries around 42,000 clones, around 82% of them seen once, and the ten largest clones take approximately 15%. Sample: CD4+ T cells sorted from PBMCs after roughly 20-hour stimulation, taken from a patient who received antiretroviral therapy. These receptors all come from an adult man with HIV who was CMV-seropositive. Each CDR3 is given without its conserved first and last residue. D genes are given only for firm matches.

CDR3: ASSPDPWQGDTEAF
D: .
J: TRBJ1-1
V: TRBV5-4
length: 14

CDR3: ASSNPGLRNEKLF
D: .
J: TRBJ1-4
V: TRBV3-1/TRBV3-2
length: 13

CDR3: SVEEEKLF
D: .
J: TRBJ1-4
V: TRBV29-1
length: 8

CDR3: AISESDRAPSYEQY
D: TRBD1
J: TRBJ2-7
V: TRBV10-3
length: 14

CDR3: ASSQDRGDYGYT
D: .
J: TRBJ1-2
V: TRBV4-3
length: 12

CDR3: ASSQDPGQGNQPQH
D: TRBD1
J: TRBJ1-5
V: TRBV4-1
length: 14

CDR3: ASSYSLLTEAF
D: .
J: TRBJ1-1
V: TRBV6-5
length: 11

CDR3: ASSQVGQGAFGNTIY
D: TRBD1
J: TRBJ1-3
V: TRBV3-1/TRBV3-2
length: 15

CDR3: ASSSGIAETQY
D: .
J: TRBJ2-5
V: TRBV7-2
length: 11

CDR3: ASSYGGAGNSPLH
D: .
J: TRBJ1-6
V: TRBV6-5
length: 13

CDR3: ASSLARKNTEAF
D: .
J: TRBJ1-1
V: TRBV7-2
length: 12

CDR3: SVGSGLSGANVLT
D: .
J: TRBJ2-6
V: TRBV29-1
length: 13

CDR3: ASSARVGLGQPQH
D: .
J: TRBJ1-5
V: TRBV19
length: 13

CDR3: ASSPQGERTEAF
D: .
J: TRBJ1-1
V: TRBV18
length: 12

CDR3: ASSLIREQY
D: .
J: TRBJ2-7
V: TRBV7-9
length: 9

CDR3: ASSPLGLQYINYGYT
D: .
J: TRBJ1-2
V: TRBV18
length: 15